This T cell receptor beta chain was sequenced for a study of pediatric ulcerative colitis. During colonoscopy, one to two rectal pinch biopsies were collected. Repertoires were generated with immunoSEQ multiplex PCR, while TCRdb's copy carries only in-frame clones and drops some. The table shows some 10,000 clones, with roughly 82% occurring only once. General study results and limits: Blood-rectal clonal overlap within each person was significantly higher in ulcerative colitis patients than controls. A couple of patients' blood samples yielded substantially fewer templates.

CDR1 and CDR2 (germline): MNHEY, SVGAGI. V was pared by 10 bases and J by 5 bases, with 17 bases between. CDR3 length equals 13 residues. This clone was seen once. No antigen is known for it. Sequencing input: gut tissue. The chain carries TRBV6-5 and TRBJ1-1, with unresolved D. This clonotype originated in a girl aged 5-17 years who was a control in a study of pediatric ulcerative colitis. The CDR3 loop is CAINSKGGTEAFF. DNA of the CDR3: TGTGCCATCAACTCTAAGGGAGGGACTGAAGCTTTCTTT.